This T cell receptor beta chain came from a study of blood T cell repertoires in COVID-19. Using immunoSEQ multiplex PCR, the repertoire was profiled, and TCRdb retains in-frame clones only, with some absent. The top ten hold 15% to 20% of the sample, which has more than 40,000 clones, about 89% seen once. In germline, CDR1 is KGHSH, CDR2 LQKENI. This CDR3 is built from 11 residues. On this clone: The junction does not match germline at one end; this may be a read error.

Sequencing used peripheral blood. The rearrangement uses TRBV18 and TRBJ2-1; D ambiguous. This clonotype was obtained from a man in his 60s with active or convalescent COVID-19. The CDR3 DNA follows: TGTGCCAGCTCACCGGGCTCCCACCCACTCTTC. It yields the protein CASSPGSHPLF.